The 4 T cell receptor beta chains below were found in one sample sequenced in a study of graft-versus-host responses after intestinal transplantation. Repertoires were generated with immunoSEQ multiplex PCR, while TCRdb's copy carries only in-frame clones and drops some. The sample contains around 93,000 clones, about nine tenths of which appear only once. For these TCRs, the target antigens are not known. This specimen consisted of unstimulated CD8+ T cells sorted from spleen or lymph node cells, obtained before intestinal transplant. The receptors here all came from a human donor who received an intestinal transplant.

This chain uses TRBV1 with TRBJ2-1; the table's TRBD2 call for D was not verified on the DNA. TRBV1 is deemed a pseudogene. CDR3 length equals 18 residues. The CDR3 sequence: CTSSQDLKRDAPYNEQFF. The CDR3 nucleotides are TGCACCAGCAGCCAAGATTTAAAGCGGGACGCCCCCTACAATGAGCAGTTCTTC.

V usage is TRBV28 and J usage is TRBJ1-2; TRBD1 is a possible D gene (5 bases). Trimming took off 5 bases at V and 8 bases at J, with 18 bases between the two ends. Per germline, CDR1 MDHEN and CDR2 SYDVKM. The CDR3 loop spans 14 amino acids. CDR3 sequence (DNA): TGTGCCAGCAGTCACCCCCCGGGGGAGGGGGGCTACACCTTC. Protein sequence: CASSHPPGEGGYTF.

This clone showed up just a few times. J is TRBJ2-5 and V is TRBV11-2; 9 positions match TRBD2. V lost 0 bases and J lost 4; bases outside the gene matches: 0. CDR3 size: 14 residues. In germline, CDR1 is SGHAT, CDR2 FQNNGV. The CDR3 here is CASSLELAGETQYF. The CDR3 nucleotides read TGTGCCAGCAGCTTAGAACTAGCGGGAGAGACCCAGTACTTC. Full variable domain (rest looked up from reference TRBV11-2 and TRBJ2-5): EAGVAQSPRYKIIEKRQSVAFWCNPISGHATLYWYQQILGQGPKLLIQFQNNGVVDDSQLPKDRFSAERLKGVDSTLKIQPAKLEDSAVYLCASSLELAGETQYFGPGTRLLVL.

This chain uses TRBV10-3 with TRBJ2-7, with D possibly TRBD1 on 6 matching bases. V was shortened by 9 bases and J by 2 bases, with 14 bases between the two germline ends. Germline CDR1 reads ENHRY; CDR2 reads SYGVKD. The CDR3 sequence is 13 residues long. CDR3 protein: CAIQGPKPYEQYF. In DNA, the CDR3 is TGTGCCATACAGGGACCCAAACCCTACGAGCAGTACTTC.